Reported below is one T cell receptor beta chain. This sample is part of a study of blood T cell repertoires in COVID-19. Study as a whole: PBMCs, B-cell-depleted T cells, or T cells were the source of the cDNA or gDNA that made up the material.

The germline V gene has CDR1 LNHNV and CDR2 YYDKDF (reference sequence). The CDR3 has 17 amino acids. J gave up 0 bases and V 2 bases, and 8 bases lay outside the gene matches. Only in-frame clones appear in the TCRdb table, and some are missing; sequencing was by immunoSEQ multiplex PCR. The sample contains roughly 140,000 clones, about 76% of which appear only once. The chain combines TRBV15 with TRBJ2-3; 7 nucleotides align to TRBD2. The origin of this receptor is a human donor in a cohort sampled during active COVID-19. The sequencing sample was made of peripheral blood. CDR3 in amino acids: CATSRSAGVRSTDTQYF. The CDR3 region has the DNA TGTGCCACCAGCAGATCTGCGGGAGTACGGAGCACAGATACGCAGTATTTT.